These 14 T cell receptor beta chains share one sample of origin, sequenced in a study of response to subunit inactivated influenza vaccine. Each CDR3 protein gets one entry after TCRdb re-called the RT-PCR reads with MiXCR. This sample has about 520,000 distinct CDR3 sequences, with under 8.5% found just once. The sample in question was PBMCs from blood, obtained less than 25 months after vaccination. The receptors originated from a man between 45 and 75 years old who received an inactivated influenza vaccine.

This clonotype appeared many times. The CDR3 sequence: CASSQDLGGRPQHF. The CDR3 DNA reads as TGCGCCAGCAGCCAAGACCTAGGGGGTCGGCCCCAGCATTTT. V usage is TRBV4-1 and J usage is TRBJ1-5; D perhaps matches TRBD1 (6 bases). This CDR3 comprises 14 residues. CDR1 and CDR2 (germline): MGHRA, YSYEKL. V was pared by 0 bases and J by 9 bases, with 12 bases between.

This clonotype was found a few times. The chain couples TRBV4-3 to TRBJ2-7, with D possibly TRBD2 on 6 matching bases. The germline V gene has CDR1 LGHNA and CDR2 YSLEER. Trimming stripped 0 bases from V and 0 bases from J, with 9 bases between. This CDR3 contains 15 residues. The chain's CDR3 is CASSQDLGGSYEQYF. CDR3 nucleotide sequence: TGCGCCAGCAGCCAAGATCTCGGGGGCTCCTACGAGCAGTACTTC.

The J gene is TRBJ2-7, the V gene TRBV7-8; TRBD1 matches at 10 bases. Germline CDR1 is SGHVS and CDR2 is FQNEAQ. The CDR3 contains 16 residues. The V segment lost 4 bases and the J segment 2 bases; nucleotides outside the gene matches: 8. CDR3 residues: CASSYGQGEGTYEQYF. DNA of the CDR3: TGTGCCAGCAGCTACGGACAGGGGGAAGGAACCTACGAGCAGTACTTC.

This clonotype showed up just a few times. The J gene is TRBJ2-3, the V gene TRBV11-2, with 8 positions matching TRBD2. The germline CDR1 and CDR2 sequences are SGHAT and FQNNGV. V was pared by 6 bases and J by 2 bases, with 7 bases of the junction left unmatched. The CDR3 is 15 amino acids. The CDR3 DNA reads TGTGCCAGCAGTTATAGCGGGATCTACACAGATACGCAGTATTTT. Translation: CASSYSGIYTDTQYF. The whole variable domain, filled in from reference TRBV11-2 and TRBJ2-3, reads EAGVAQSPRYKIIEKRQSVAFWCNPISGHATLYWYQQILGQGPKLLIQFQNNGVVDDSQLPKDRFSAERLKGVDSTLKIQPAKLEDSAVYLCASSYSGIYTDTQYFGPGTRLTVL.

This chain uses TRBV27 with TRBJ2-5, with 9 bases that match TRBD1. Looked up from germline, CDR1 is MNHEY and CDR2 is SMNVEV (reference sequence). The V gene end was trimmed by 5 bases and the J gene end by 6 bases; junction bases not matched to a gene: 7. The CDR3 has 14 amino acids. The CDR3: CASSETGGWQTQYF. CDR3 in DNA: TGTGCCAGCAGTGAGACAGGGGGTTGGCAGACCCAGTACTTC.

The table lists this clonotype with a few counts. The chain joins TRBV4-3 to TRBJ2-5; D may match TRBD1 or TRBD2 (5 bases each). This CDR3 is built from 15 residues. Trimming pared 0 bases from V and 2 bases from J, leaving 10 bases between. Germline V gives CDR1 LGHNA, CDR2 YSLEER. CDR3 loop: CASSQEAAGQETQYF. The CDR3 DNA reads TGCGCCAGCAGCCAAGAAGCGGCAGGGCAAGAGACCCAGTACTTC.

The sample holds many counts of this clonotype. The rearrangement uses TRBV12-3 or TRBV12-4 and TRBJ1-4, with D unresolved. Trimming took off 5 bases at V and 7 bases at J, with 11 bases between the two ends. The CDR3 has 13 amino acids. The CDR3, as DNA: TGTGCCAGCAGTATCGGACGGGGTGAAAAACTGTTTTTT. It translates to CASSIGRGEKLFF.

The gene calls are TRBV6-1 and TRBJ1-1; D is possibly TRBD1 (6 bases). Trimming took off 6 bases at V and 1 base at J, with 15 bases between the two ends. Germline loops: CDR1 MNHNS, CDR2 SASEGT. The CDR3 is made up of 15 amino acids. The CDR3 nucleotides are TGTGCCAGCAGCTCGTCTGCGACAGGGAACACTGAAGCTTTCTTT. As protein: CASSSSATGNTEAFF.

A few counts support this clonotype. V gene TRBV5-6 combines with J gene TRBJ2-7, with D hard to call. From germline, CDR1 is SGHDT and CDR2 YYEEEE. The CDR3 consists of 15 residues. V was cut by 2 bases and J by 2 bases, with 14 bases left in between. The CDR3 spells CASSFRRDGPYEQYF. The CDR3 nucleotides are TGTGCCAGCAGCTTTCGTAGGGATGGGCCCTACGAGCAGTACTTC. Drawing the rest from reference TRBV5-6 and TRBJ2-7, the complete variable domain is DAGVTQSPTHLIKTRGQQVTLRCSPKSGHDTVSWYQQALGQGPQFIFQYYEEEERQRGNFPDRFSGHQFPNYSSELNVNALLLGDSALYLCASSFRRDGPYEQYFGPGTRLTVT.

This clonotype has only a few counts. This rearrangement joins TRBV9 to TRBJ1-3; D is ambiguous. CDR1 is SGDLS, CDR2 YYNGEE, per germline. V lost 4 bases to trimming and J lost 3 bases, with 8 bases between them. This CDR3 is built from 13 residues. The CDR3 DNA reads TGTGCCAGCAGCCTCCGTGTTGGAAACACCATATATTTT. Translation: CASSLRVGNTIYF.

This clonotype was recorded many times. V gene TRBV20-1 combines with J gene TRBJ2-1, with TRBD1 matching over 8 bases. The V segment lost 4 bases and the J segment 9 bases; nucleotides outside the gene matches: 5. CDR3 size: 12 residues. CDR1 DFQATT and CDR2 SNEGSKA come from the germline V gene (reference sequence). Here the CDR3 DNA reads TGCAGTGCTACCCGACAGGGGCTTGAGCAGTTCTTC. It specifies CSATRQGLEQFF.

V and J are TRBV2 and TRBJ2-3, with TRBD2 matching over 12 bases. The length of the CDR3 is 18 residues. V shed 6 bases, J shed 0 bases, and the junction held 10 bases outside the gene matches. Germline V CDR1 and CDR2: SNHLY, FYNNEI. CDR3 nucleotides: TGTGCCAGCAGATACCTAGCGGGAGGGCTATCTAGCACAGATACGCAGTATTTT. Translating gives CASRYLAGGLSSTDTQYF.

This clonotype was found many times. The gene calls are TRBV20-1 and TRBJ2-3; D is uncertain. Per the germline V gene, CDR1 is DFQATT and CDR2 is SNEGSKA (reference sequence). V lost 3 bases and J 0 bases, leaving 10 bases between the germline ends. This CDR3 is built from 14 residues. The CDR3 bases are TGCAGTGCTAGCCAGGCATCTAGCACAGATACGCAGTATTTT. Protein product: CSASQASSTDTQYF.

A few counts support this clonotype. The chain carries TRBV20-1 and TRBJ2-7; TRBD1 is a possible D gene (6 bases). Germline V gene sequence: CDR1 DFQATT, CDR2 SNEGSKA (reference sequence). V was trimmed by 2 bases and J by 5 bases, leaving 7 bases between them. This CDR3 is 11 amino acids long. The CDR3 reads CSARRTDEQYF. The CDR3 bases are TGCAGTGCTAGAAGGACAGACGAGCAGTACTTC.